The 32 T cell receptor beta chains in this list originate from one sample, sequenced in a study of neoadjuvant nivolumab and ipilimumab in lung cancer. The assay was immunoSEQ multiplex PCR, and TCRdb's table has in-frame clones only and misses some. The table lists 4,500 to 5,000 clones, around three quarters of them singletons. The sequences come from normal lung tissue adjacent to the tumor, collected after neoadjuvant nivolumab, alone or with ipilimumab, at or shortly before surgery. The origin of the receptors is an adult with non-small cell lung cancer. Some clones in this sample may be carry-over from other donors' samples.

V and J are TRBV6-4 and TRBJ2-3; D not certain. Germline CDR1 and CDR2: MRHNA and SNTAGT. The CDR3 has 13 amino acids. The germline V and J ends were trimmed by 0 bases and 2 bases, with 3 bases remaining between them. CDR3 DNA sequence: TGTGCCAGCAGTGACTCGGCCACAGATACGCAGTATTTT. It yields the protein CASSDSATDTQYF.

Remarks on this clone: Compared with germline, one end of the junction differs, possibly owing to a read error. The V and J genes are TRBV5-6 and TRBJ2-7; D is ambiguous. The CDR3 loop spans 14 amino acids. The germline V gene has CDR1 SGHDT and CDR2 YYEEEE. CDR3 in amino acids: CASSQRRASHEQYF. The CDR3 DNA is TGTGCCAGCAGCCAACGCCGGGCCTCCCACGAGCAGTACTTC.

The rearrangement joins TRBV5-4 to TRBJ2-3; the D is unclear. The CDR3 is 14 amino acids. V lost 0 bases and J 3 bases, leaving 8 bases between the germline ends. Germline CDR1 reads SGHNT; CDR2 reads YYREEE (reference sequence). CDR3 loop: CASSLGGSTDTQYF. The CDR3 nucleotides are TGTGCCAGCAGCTTGGGCGGAAGTACAGATACGCAGTATTTT.

V and J are TRBV27 and TRBJ2-3, with a possible D match to TRBD1 (6 bases). Trimming cost V 2 bases and J 0 bases, with 12 bases left between them. Germline assignment: CDR1 MNHEY and CDR2 SMNVEV (reference sequence). This CDR3 is 16 amino acids long. The CDR3 DNA reads as TGTGCCAGCAGTTTAATGGGGACAACTAGCACAGATACGCAGTATTTT. It is translated as CASSLMGTTSTDTQYF.

V usage is TRBV27 and J usage is TRBJ2-1; perhaps TRBD2 as D (6 bases). V was pared by 7 bases and J by 2 bases, with 15 bases between. Germline V gene data show CDR1 as MNHEY and CDR2 as SMNVEV (reference sequence). The CDR3 is made up of 15 amino acids. CDR3 nucleotide sequence: TGTGCCAGCACCCTAGCCGGGACTCCCTACAATGAGCAGTTCTTC. Translated, it gives CASTLAGTPYNEQFF.

The V gene is TRBV10-2, the J gene TRBJ2-1; D not certain. Deletions cut 7 bases from V and 0 bases from J, with 7 bases between. The V gene's germline CDR1 is WSHSY and CDR2 SAAADI. The CDR3 covers 13 residues. DNA of the CDR3: TGCGCCAGCACTGGAATCTCCTACAATGAGCAGTTCTTC. It encodes CASTGISYNEQFF.

This chain connects TRBV11-2 to TRBJ2-1, with a weak D call TRBD1 (7 bases). V lost 5 bases and J 4 bases, leaving 12 bases between the germline ends. The CDR3 runs 14 residues. CDR1 is SGHAT, CDR2 FQNNGV, per germline. CDR3 region: CASSLGGQYNEQFF. The CDR3 bases are TGTGCCAGCAGCCTGGGGGGACAGTACAATGAGCAGTTCTTC.

The chain links TRBV27 to TRBJ2-7; D is unclear. The CDR3 spans 11 residues. Per the germline V gene, CDR1 is MNHEY and CDR2 is SMNVEV (reference sequence). Trimming stripped 5 bases from V and 7 bases from J, with 9 bases between. The CDR3 is CASSPGREQYF. In DNA form, the CDR3 reads TGTGCCAGCAGTCCAGGCAGGGAGCAGTACTTC.

This clone was seen a single time. This sequence joins TRBV30 and TRBJ1-2; D may be TRBD1 (6 bases). Trimming shortened V by 4 bases and J by 7 bases, and 13 bases separated the two germline ends. This CDR3 is built from 12 residues. The germline V gene has CDR1 GTSNPN and CDR2 SVGIG (reference sequence). CDR3 nucleotides: TGTGCCTGGACTCACAGGGTCCGTGGCTACACCTTC. It yields the protein CAWTHRVRGYTF. Filled out from reference TRBV30 and TRBJ1-2, the complete variable domain reads SQTIHQWPATLVQPVGSPLSLECTVEGTSNPNLYWYRQAAGRGLQLLFYSVGIGQISSEVPQNLSASRPQDRQFILSSKKLLLSDSGFYLCAWTHRVRGYTFGSGTRLTVV.

J is TRBJ1-2 and V is TRBV7-2; D possibly corresponds to TRBD1 (5 bases). The V end was cut by 1 base, the J end by 4 bases, with 13 bases between. This CDR3 contains 15 residues. Germline CDR1 reads SGHTA; CDR2 reads FQGNSA. This chain's CDR3 is CASSLGPDSSYGYTF. The CDR3 region has the DNA TGTGCCAGCAGCTTAGGCCCCGACAGTTCCTATGGCTACACCTTC.

The V and J genes are TRBV6-1 and TRBJ2-3; D is tentatively TRBD1 or TRBD2 (5 bases each). The CDR3 has 15 amino acids. The germline CDR1 and CDR2 sequences are MNHNS and SASEGT. Trimming cost V 2 bases and J 0 bases, with 9 bases left between them. The DNA of the CDR3 is TGTGCCAGCAGTGAATGGGACGGAAGCACAGATACGCAGTATTTT. It yields the protein CASSEWDGSTDTQYF.

The chain is built from TRBV7-3 and TRBJ2-2; TRBD1 matches 7 bases. This CDR3 contains 15 residues. The V gene's germline CDR1 is SGHTA and CDR2 FQGTGA. J was trimmed by 5 bases and V by 8 bases; bases with no gene match: 11. The CDR3 loop reads CASGRGQPSTGELFF. In DNA, the CDR3 is TGTGCCAGCGGCCGGGGACAGCCATCAACCGGGGAGCTGTTTTTT.

The V call is TRBV30, the J call TRBJ2-7, with TRBD2 identical over 9 bases. The germline CDR1 and CDR2 sequences are GTSNPN and SVGIG (reference sequence). V shed 5 bases and J 4 bases; nucleotides not matched to a gene: 3. There are 12 residues in the CDR3. CDR3 sequence (DNA): TGTGCCTGGGGACTAGCGAGGTACGAGCAGTACTTC. It translates to CAWGLARYEQYF. The entire variable domain, with the rest obtained from reference TRBV30 and TRBJ2-7, is as follows: SQTIHQWPATLVQPVGSPLSLECTVEGTSNPNLYWYRQAAGRGLQLLFYSVGIGQISSEVPQNLSASRPQDRQFILSSKKLLLSDSGFYLCAWGLARYEQYFGPGTRLTVT.

The chain uses TRBV15 and TRBJ2-1, with TRBD2 identical over 8 bases. Germline-derived CDR1 and CDR2 are LNHNV and YYDKDF (reference sequence). The CDR3 is 16 amino acids. V lost 3 bases and J lost 6; bases outside the gene matches: 10. The CDR3 sequence is CATSRVSGSDVNEQFF. The CDR3 DNA sequence: TGTGCCACCAGCAGGGTAAGCGGGAGTGACGTCAATGAGCAGTTCTTC.

The chain has TRBV18 and TRBJ2-7; 7 bases are shared with TRBD2. The CDR3 covers 17 residues. Germline V CDR1 and CDR2: KGHSH, LQKENI. V trimming: 1 base; J trimming: 0 bases; junction bases outside the gene matches: 9. CDR3 sequence reads: CASSPLSGGGLSYEQYF. CDR3 bases: TGTGCCAGCTCACCACTATCCGGGGGAGGGCTCTCCTACGAGCAGTACTTC. The full variable domain, with the rest looked up from reference TRBV18 and TRBJ2-7, is NAGVMQNPRHLVRRRGQEARLRCSPMKGHSHVYWYRQLPEEGLKFMVYLQKENIIDESGMPKERFSAEFPKEGPSILRIQQVVRGDSAAYFCASSPLSGGGLSYEQYFGPGTRLTVT.

This clone has only one observation. V and J are TRBV6-6 and TRBJ2-7; perhaps TRBD2 as D (6 bases). Germline CDR1 and CDR2: MNHNY and SVGAGI (reference sequence). The ends were cut back, 7 bases at V and 2 bases at J, with 15 bases in the middle. The CDR3 extends over 14 amino acids. CDR3 sequence (DNA): TGTGCCAGCACCTCGGTCAGGGAGGCCTACGAGCAGTACTTC. It yields the protein CASTSVREAYEQYF.

The gene calls are TRBV19 and TRBJ2-2, with 7 bases lining up with TRBD1. Germline CDR1 is LNHDA and CDR2 is SQIVND (reference sequence). Trimming at V came to 7 bases and at J to 4 bases, leaving 6 bases not matched to a gene. This CDR3 contains 14 residues. CDR3 sequence reads: CASMRQGPTGELFF. CDR3 bases: TGTGCCAGTATGCGACAGGGTCCCACCGGGGAGCTGTTTTTT.

The genes are TRBV19 and TRBJ2-1, with 9 positions matching TRBD2. V lost 9 bases to trimming and J lost 5 bases; unmatched junction nucleotides: 8. Germline V gene data show CDR1 as LNHDA and CDR2 as SQIVND (reference sequence). The CDR3 is 14 amino acids. In nucleotides, the CDR3 is TGTGCCAGCGGAGGGGGACTAGCCCACAATGAGCAGTTCTTC. This sequence encodes CASGGGLAHNEQFF.

V gene TRBV7-9 combines with J gene TRBJ2-7; no firm D call. This CDR3 region has 13 residues. V shed 5 bases and J shed 6 bases, with 14 bases lying between them. Looked up from germline, CDR1 is SEHNR and CDR2 is FQNEAQ (reference sequence). The CDR3, as DNA: TGTGCCAGCAGCCTCGGGCCCCGGAGCGAGCAGTACTTC. Protein sequence: CASSLGPRSEQYF.

A few counts support this clone. The chain couples TRBV6-1 to TRBJ2-7; 8 nucleotides line up with TRBD1. Germline trimming cut 3 bases from V and 5 bases from J; bases unmatched to any gene: 6. The germline gives CDR1 MNHNS, CDR2 SASEGT. The CDR3 loop spans 14 amino acids. The CDR3 sequence is CASSDIGQGHEQYF. The CDR3 coding sequence is TGTGCCAGCAGTGATATTGGACAGGGCCACGAGCAGTACTTC.

The chain is built from TRBV6-1 and TRBJ1-2; D remains ambiguous. The V gene's germline CDR1 is MNHNS and CDR2 SASEGT. The CDR3 contains 15 residues. V was clipped by 2 bases and J by 7 bases, with 17 bases between them. The DNA for the CDR3 is TGTGCCAGCAGTGAAACCCCTGGTTGGATCGGTGGCTACACCTTC. It specifies CASSETPGWIGGYTF.

The CDR3, as DNA: TGTGCCATCAGTGAACAGGTCGGGACGTGGAATGAGCAGTTCTTC. Its translation: CAISEQVGTWNEQFF. The chain recombines TRBV10-3 with TRBJ2-1; either TRBD1 or TRBD2 may supply D (5 bases each). V lost 3 bases to trimming and J lost 7 bases, with 16 bases between them. The CDR3 is made up of 15 amino acids. CDR1 is ENHRY, CDR2 SYGVKD, per germline.

The rearrangement uses TRBV7-9 and TRBJ1-2, with 7 bases lining up with TRBD1. The CDR3 is 15 residues long. V lost 1 base and J lost 6; bases outside the gene matches: 8. CDR1 is SEHNR and CDR2 is FQNEAQ in the germline V gene (reference sequence). DNA of the CDR3: TGTGCCAGCAGCTTAGGACAGGGCGGATTGGATGGCTACACCTTC. Its protein is CASSLGQGGLDGYTF. Full variable domain (outside the CDR3, taken from reference TRBV7-9 and TRBJ1-2): DTGVSQNPRHKITKRGQNVTFRCDPISEHNRLYWYRQTLGQGPEFLTYFQNEAQLEKSRLLSDRFSAERPKGSFSTLEIQRTEQGDSAMYLCASSLGQGGLDGYTFGSGTRLTVV.

V and J are TRBV5-1 and TRBJ2-5, with 9 bases matching TRBD2. CDR1 and CDR2 from the germline V gene are SGHRS and YFSETQ. This CDR3 is 15 amino acids long. V dropped 2 bases and J dropped 2; count of bases not matched to a gene: 4. CDR3 in DNA: TGCGCCAGCAGCTTTTTGACTAGCGGACAAGAGACCCAGTACTTC. Translation gives CASSFLTSGQETQYF.

Here the CDR3 DNA reads TGTGCCAGCAGTTACACGACAGGGAACTACGAGCAGTACTTC. This sequence encodes CASSYTTGNYEQYF. The rearrangement joins TRBV27 to TRBJ2-7; TRBD1 agrees at 7 bases. Germline V gene sequence: CDR1 MNHEY, CDR2 SMNVEV (reference sequence). The CDR3 contains 14 residues. V shed 4 bases, J shed 3 bases, and the junction held 6 bases outside the gene matches.

The CDR3 here is CASNPSGTGVQPQHF. CDR3 sequence (DNA): TGTGCCAGCAACCCATCCGGGACAGGGGTTCAGCCCCAGCATTTT. The chain joins TRBV6-1 to TRBJ1-5; the match to TRBD1 covers 10 bases. The germline gives CDR1 MNHNS, CDR2 SASEGT. J was trimmed by 6 bases and V by 7 bases; bases with no gene match: 9. This CDR3 region has 15 residues.

The rearrangement uses TRBV5-1 and TRBJ2-1; 9 bases line up with TRBD2. The germline V gene encodes CDR1 SGHRS and CDR2 YFSETQ. With 4 bases clipped from V and 6 bases from J, the junction kept 5 bases outside the gene matches. This CDR3 region has 14 residues. CDR3 DNA: TGCGCCAGCAGCGCGGGAGGGCCGGCCAATGAGCAGTTCTTC. Translated, it gives CASSAGGPANEQFF.

The chain is built from TRBV30 and TRBJ2-7; tentatively, D is TRBD2 (5 bases). Trimming left V 4 bases short and J 3 bases short, with 16 bases between. The CDR3 extends over 14 amino acids. In germline, CDR1 is GTSNPN, CDR2 SVGIG (reference sequence). The CDR3 nucleotides are TGTGCCTGGAAGGCCCCCGGACTGGTCTACGAGCAGTACTTC. As protein: CAWKAPGLVYEQYF.

CDR3 sequence (DNA): TGCGCCAGCAGCTCCGGGACTAGCACCGACGAGCAGTACTTC. The encoded protein is CASSSGTSTDEQYF. The rearrangement joins TRBV5-1 to TRBJ2-7; 9 bases are shared with TRBD2. V gave up 3 bases and J gave up 5 bases; unmatched junction bases: 6. The CDR3 is 14 amino acids. In germline, CDR1 is SGHRS, CDR2 YFSETQ.

The gene calls are TRBV2 and TRBJ1-2; 7 bases agree with TRBD1. Germline V CDR1 and CDR2: SNHLY, FYNNEI. V lost 9 bases, J lost 4 bases, and 8 bases stayed unmatched. The CDR3 covers 13 residues. CDR3 DNA sequence: TGTGCCAGGCCGACAGGGAAGCCCTATGGCTACACCTTC. Translated, it gives CARPTGKPYGYTF.

The rearrangement uses TRBV6-6 and TRBJ2-1; D possibly corresponds to TRBD2 (6 bases). Deletions cut 2 bases from V and 7 bases from J, with 12 bases between. Germline CDR1 and CDR2: MNHNY and SVGAGI (reference sequence). The CDR3 is 14 amino acids. The CDR3 spells CASSYDGGKNEQFF. The CDR3 DNA reads TGTGCCAGCAGTTACGACGGCGGGAAAAATGAGCAGTTCTTC.

Only a few counts were recorded for this clone. This sequence joins TRBV18 and TRBJ2-2; 9 nucleotides agree with TRBD2. The CDR3 contains 17 residues. Germline CDR1 and CDR2: KGHSH and LQKENI. J gave up 0 bases and V 3 bases, and 5 bases lay outside the gene matches. The CDR3 sequence: CASSPISGRTNTGELFF. As DNA, the CDR3 is TGTGCCAGCTCACCCATTAGCGGGAGAACGAACACCGGGGAGCTGTTTTTT.